This TCR beta chain derives from a study of shared clonotypes between healthy human individuals. Only in-frame clones appear in the TCRdb table, and some are missing; sequencing was by immunoSEQ multiplex PCR. The sample has about 640,000 clones; approximately 75% are singletons. In the CD4+ fraction, cells were divided into CD45RA+ naive and CD45RA-negative memory subsets. Trimming removed 2 bases from V and 2 bases from J, with 12 bases in between. The CDR3 has 15 amino acids. Germline assignment: CDR1 MDHEN and CDR2 SYDVKM. Sequenced: memory CD4+ T cells sorted from blood. Specified subset: CD45RA-negative fraction. This chain connects TRBV28 to TRBJ2-5; D is perhaps TRBD1 (6 bases). The clonotype comes from a woman under 40 in good health. CDR3 in DNA: TGTGCCAGCAGTTTACCCCCGGGACATCAAGAGACCCAGTACTTC. It specifies CASSLPPGHQETQYF.